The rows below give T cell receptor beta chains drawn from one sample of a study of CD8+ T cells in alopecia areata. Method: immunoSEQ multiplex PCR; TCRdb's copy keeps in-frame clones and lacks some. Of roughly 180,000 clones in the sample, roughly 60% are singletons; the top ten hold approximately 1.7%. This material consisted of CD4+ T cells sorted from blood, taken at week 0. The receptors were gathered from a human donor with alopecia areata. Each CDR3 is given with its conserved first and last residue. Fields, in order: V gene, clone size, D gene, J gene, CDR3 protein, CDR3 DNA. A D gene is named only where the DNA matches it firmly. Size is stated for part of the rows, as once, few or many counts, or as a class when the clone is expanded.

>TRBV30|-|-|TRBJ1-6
CAWSPRLGSPLHF
TGTGCCTGGAGTCCCCGGCTCGGTTCACCCCTCCACTTT
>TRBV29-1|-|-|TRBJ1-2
CSVAGVNYGYTF
TGCAGCGTTGCGGGGGTCAACTATGGCTACACCTTC
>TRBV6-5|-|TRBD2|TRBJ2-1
CASRAGGRYNEQFF
TGTGCCAGCAGGGCGGGGGGCCGATACAATGAGCAGTTCTTC
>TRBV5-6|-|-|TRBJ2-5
CASSLYTQETQYF
TGTGCCAGCAGCTTGTATACTCAAGAGACCCAGTACTTC
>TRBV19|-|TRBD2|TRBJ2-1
CASSIASGGSYNEQFF
TGTGCCAGTAGTATAGCCAGCGGGGGGTCCTACAATGAGCAGTTCTTC
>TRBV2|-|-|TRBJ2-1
CASNERRRDEQFF
TGTGCCAGCAACGAGAGACGGCGGGATGAGCAGTTCTTC
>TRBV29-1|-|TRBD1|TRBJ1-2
CSGGTGENYGYTF
TGCAGCGGGGGGACAGGGGAGAACTATGGCTACACCTTC
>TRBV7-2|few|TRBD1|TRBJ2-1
CASSPDRGGNEQFF
TGTGCCAGCAGCCCGGACAGGGGGGGGAATGAGCAGTTCTTC
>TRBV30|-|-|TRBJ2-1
CAWSQTSSYNEQFF
TGTGCCTGGAGTCAGACCAGCTCCTACAATGAGCAGTTCTTC
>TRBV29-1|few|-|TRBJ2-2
CSVSTVLGGTGELFF
TGCAGCGTCTCGACAGTCCTGGGGGGCACCGGGGAGCTGTTTTTT
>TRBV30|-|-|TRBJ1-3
CAWSVGLGLNTIYF
TGTGCCTGGAGTGTGGGGCTAGGGCTCAACACCATATATTTT
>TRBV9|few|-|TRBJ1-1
CASSVTPGKGMAEAFF
TGTGCCAGCAGCGTTACTCCGGGAAAAGGGATGGCTGAAGCTTTCTTT
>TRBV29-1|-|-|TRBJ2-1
CSAGPGKSYNEQFF
TGCAGCGCTGGCCCGGGGAAGTCCTACAATGAGCAGTTCTTC
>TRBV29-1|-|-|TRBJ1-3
CSVEPKSGNTIYF
TGCAGCGTTGAGCCGAAGTCTGGAAACACCATATATTTT
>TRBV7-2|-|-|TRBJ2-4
CASSLGHWDIQYF
TGTGCCAGCAGTCTGGGACATTGGGACATTCAGTACTTC
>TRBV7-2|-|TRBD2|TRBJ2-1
CASSWTSGGNEQFF
TGTGCCAGCAGCTGGACTAGCGGGGGGAATGAGCAGTTCTTC
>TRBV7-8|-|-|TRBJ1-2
CASTPGRGALGYTF
TGTGCCAGCACCCCAGGGCGGGGGGCGCTTGGCTACACCTTC
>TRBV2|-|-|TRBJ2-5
CASSDVRGETQYF
TGTGCCAGCAGTGATGTGAGGGGGGAGACCCAGTACTTC
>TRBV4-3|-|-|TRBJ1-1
CASSHKPNTEAFF
TGCGCCAGCAGCCATAAACCGAACACTGAAGCTTTCTTT
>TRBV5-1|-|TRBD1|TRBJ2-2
CASSSLSGGSNTGELFF
TGCGCCAGCAGCTCTCTATCAGGGGGATCGAACACCGGGGAGCTGTTTTTT
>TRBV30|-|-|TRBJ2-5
CAWSVTSGFQETQYF
TGTGCCTGGAGTGTAACTTCGGGATTCCAAGAGACCCAGTACTTC
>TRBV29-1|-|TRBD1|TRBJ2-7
CSVEGTGFPYEQYF
TGCAGCGTTGAAGGGACAGGGTTTCCCTACGAGCAGTACTTC
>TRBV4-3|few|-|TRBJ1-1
CASSQDPRTGNRKAFF
TGCGCCAGCAGCCAAGATCCCCGCACAGGGAATCGAAAAGCTTTCTTT
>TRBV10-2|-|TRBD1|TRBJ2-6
CATQGQGRRSGANVLTF
TGCGCCACCCAAGGACAGGGAAGAAGGTCTGGGGCCAACGTCCTGACTTTC
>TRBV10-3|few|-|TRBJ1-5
CAISDAFGGAGQPQHF
TGTGCCATCAGTGACGCTTTCGGGGGGGCAGGTCAGCCCCAGCATTTT
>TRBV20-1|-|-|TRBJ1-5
CSAGDRPQHF
TGCAGTGCGGGTGACAGGCCCCAGCATTTT
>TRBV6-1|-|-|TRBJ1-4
CASSLEEKLFF
TGTGCCAGCAGTTTAGAGGAAAAACTGTTTTTT
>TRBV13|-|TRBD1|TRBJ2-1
CASSSDRGNEQFF
TGTGCCAGCAGCTCGGACAGGGGGAATGAGCAGTTCTTC
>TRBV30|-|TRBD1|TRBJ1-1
CAWTRQGTATEAFF
TGTGCCTGGACCCGACAGGGGACGGCCACTGAAGCTTTCTTT
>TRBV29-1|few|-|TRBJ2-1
CSADRQDNEQFF
TGCAGCGCAGACCGCCAGGACAATGAGCAGTTCTTC
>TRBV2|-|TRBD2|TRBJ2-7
CASSELASGPYEQYF
TGTGCCAGCAGTGAATTGGCTAGCGGCCCCTACGAGCAGTACTTC
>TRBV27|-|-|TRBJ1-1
CASSLRGVAEAFF
TGTGCCAGCAGTTTGAGGGGTGTCGCTGAAGCTTTCTTT
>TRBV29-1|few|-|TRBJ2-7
CSVVRTDYYYEQYF
TGCAGCGTTGTAAGGACGGATTACTACTACGAGCAGTACTTC
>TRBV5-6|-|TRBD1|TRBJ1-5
CASSLKLMTGAQHF
TGTGCCAGCAGCCTGAAATTAATGACAGGGGCCCAGCATTTT
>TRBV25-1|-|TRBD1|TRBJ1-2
CAARDRDLHGYTF
TGTGCCGCACGAGACAGGGACTTACATGGCTACACCTTC
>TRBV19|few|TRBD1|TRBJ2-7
CASRGMGQGYEQYF
TGTGCCAGTCGGGGTATGGGACAGGGATACGAGCAGTACTTC
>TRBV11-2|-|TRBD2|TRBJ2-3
CASSPREGRVTDTQYF
TGTGCCAGCAGCCCTAGGGAGGGGCGAGTGACAGATACGCAGTATTTT
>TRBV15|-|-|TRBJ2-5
CATSTGPETQYF
TGTGCCACCAGCACAGGGCCGGAGACCCAGTACTTC
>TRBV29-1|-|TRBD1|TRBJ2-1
CSVEDGNRGFLRYEQFF
TGCAGCGTTGAAGATGGGAACAGGGGGTTCCTCAGATATGAGCAGTTCTTC
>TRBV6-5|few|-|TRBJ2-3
CASSYEDPATDTQYF
TGTGCCAGCAGTTACGAGGATCCAGCGACAGATACGCAGTATTTT
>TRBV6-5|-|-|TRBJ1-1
CASRRQANTEAFF
TGTGCCAGCAGGAGACAGGCGAACACTGAAGCTTTCTTT
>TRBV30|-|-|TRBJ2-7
CAWTLPPGVEQYF
TGTGCCTGGACCCTCCCCCCCGGGGTCGAGCAGTACTTC
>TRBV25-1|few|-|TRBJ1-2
CASRSLKWDGYTF
TGTGCCAGCAGGTCCCTAAAGTGGGATGGCTACACCTTC
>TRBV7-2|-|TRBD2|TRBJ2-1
CASSLGGLASGEFNEQFF
TGTGCCAGCAGCTTAGGAGGGCTAGCTAGCGGGGAGTTCAATGAGCAGTTCTTC
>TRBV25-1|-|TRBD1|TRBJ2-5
CASSTDRGVLETQYF
TGTGCCAGCAGTACAGACAGGGGAGTACTGGAGACCCAGTACTTC
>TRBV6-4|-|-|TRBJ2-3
CASSDSRPGRAADPDTQYF
TGTGCCAGCAGTGACTCCCGGCCGGGCCGCGCAGCGGATCCAGATACGCAGTATTTT
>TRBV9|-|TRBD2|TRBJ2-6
CASSGLASGANVLTF
TGTGCCAGCAGCGGACTAGCTTCAGGGGCCAACGTCCTGACTTTC
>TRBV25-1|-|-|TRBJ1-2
CASSEYYQGYTF
TGTGCCAGCAGTGAATATTACCAGGGGTACACCTTC
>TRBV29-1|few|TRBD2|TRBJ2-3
CSVEFGSSGARRRYF
TGCAGCGTTGAGTTCGGGTCTAGCGGGGCCCGCCGTAGATATTTT
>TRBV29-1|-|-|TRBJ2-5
CSLQRQETQYF
TGCAGCCTGCAGAGGCAAGAGACCCAGTACTTC
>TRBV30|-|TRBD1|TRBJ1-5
CAWSTGQGDQPQHF
TGTGCCTGGAGTACGGGACAGGGGGATCAGCCCCAGCATTTT
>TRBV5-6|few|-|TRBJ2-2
CASFRGSTGELFF
TGTGCCAGTTTCCGGGGGTCCACCGGGGAGCTGTTTTTT
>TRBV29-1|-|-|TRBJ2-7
CSVAGRLSYEQYF
TGCAGCGTTGCGGGACGGCTCTCCTACGAGCAGTACTTC